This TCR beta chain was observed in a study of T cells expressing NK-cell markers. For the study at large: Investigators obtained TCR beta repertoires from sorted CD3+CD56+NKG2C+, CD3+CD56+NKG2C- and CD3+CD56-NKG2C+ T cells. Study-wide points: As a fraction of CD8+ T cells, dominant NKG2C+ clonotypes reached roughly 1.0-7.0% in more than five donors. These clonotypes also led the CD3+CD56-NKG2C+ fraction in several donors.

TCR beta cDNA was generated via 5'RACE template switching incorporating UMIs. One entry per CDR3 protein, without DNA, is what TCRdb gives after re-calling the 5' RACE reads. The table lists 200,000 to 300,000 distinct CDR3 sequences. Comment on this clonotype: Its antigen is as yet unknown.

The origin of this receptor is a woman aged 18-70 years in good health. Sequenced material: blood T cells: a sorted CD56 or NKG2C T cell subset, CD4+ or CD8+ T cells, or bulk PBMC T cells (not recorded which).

The CDR3 spells CSLLGQGPNTGELFF. This chain joins TRBV20-1 and TRBJ2-2; TCRdb picks TRBD1, but there is no DNA to check that call. Per the germline V gene, CDR1 is DFQATT and CDR2 is SNEGSKA (reference sequence). The CDR3 has 15 amino acids.